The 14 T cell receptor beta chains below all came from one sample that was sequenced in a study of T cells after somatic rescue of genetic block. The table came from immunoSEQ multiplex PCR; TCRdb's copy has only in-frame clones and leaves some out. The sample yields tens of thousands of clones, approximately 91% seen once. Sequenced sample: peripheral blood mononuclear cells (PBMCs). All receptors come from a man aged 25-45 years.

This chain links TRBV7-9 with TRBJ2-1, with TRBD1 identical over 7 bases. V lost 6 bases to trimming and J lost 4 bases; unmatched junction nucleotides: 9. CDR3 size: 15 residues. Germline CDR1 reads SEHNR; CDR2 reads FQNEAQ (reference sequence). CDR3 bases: TGTGCCAGCAGTAAGACCGGGACAGCTTACAATGAGCAGTTCTTC. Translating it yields CASSKTGTAYNEQFF.

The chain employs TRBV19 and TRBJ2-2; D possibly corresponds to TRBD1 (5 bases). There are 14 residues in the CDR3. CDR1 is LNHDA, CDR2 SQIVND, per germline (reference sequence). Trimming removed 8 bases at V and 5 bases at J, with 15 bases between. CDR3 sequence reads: CASGYQGKTGELFF. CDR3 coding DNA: TGTGCCAGTGGCTATCAGGGTAAAACCGGGGAGCTGTTTTTT.

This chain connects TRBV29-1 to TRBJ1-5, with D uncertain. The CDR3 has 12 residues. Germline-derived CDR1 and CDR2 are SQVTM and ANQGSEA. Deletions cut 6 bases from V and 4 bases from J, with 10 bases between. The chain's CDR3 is CSVGEGNQPQHF. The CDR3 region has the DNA TGCAGCGTCGGAGAGGGTAATCAGCCCCAGCATTTT.

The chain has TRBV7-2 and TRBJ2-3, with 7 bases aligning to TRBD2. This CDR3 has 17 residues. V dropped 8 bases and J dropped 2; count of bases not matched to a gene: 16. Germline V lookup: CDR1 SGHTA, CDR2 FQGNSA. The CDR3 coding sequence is TGTGCCAGCCGCTACCCGGGGTTAGCGGGCTCCACAGATACGCAGTATTTT. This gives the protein CASRYPGLAGSTDTQYF.

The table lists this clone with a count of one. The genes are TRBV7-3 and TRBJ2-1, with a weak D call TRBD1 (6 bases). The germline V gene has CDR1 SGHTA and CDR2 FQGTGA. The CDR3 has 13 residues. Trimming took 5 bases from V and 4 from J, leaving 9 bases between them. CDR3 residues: CASSGTGYNEQFF. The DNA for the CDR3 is TGTGCCAGCAGCGGTACAGGGTACAATGAGCAGTTCTTC. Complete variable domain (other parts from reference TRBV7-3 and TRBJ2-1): GAGVSQTPSNKVTEKGKYVELRCDPISGHTALYWYRQSLGQGPEFLIYFQGTGAADDSGLPNDRFFAVRPEGSVSTLKIQRTERGDSAVYLCASSGTGYNEQFFGPGTRLTVL.

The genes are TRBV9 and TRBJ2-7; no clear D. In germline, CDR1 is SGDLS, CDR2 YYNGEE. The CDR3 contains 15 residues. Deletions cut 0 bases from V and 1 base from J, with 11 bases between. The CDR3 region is CASSVAGLQSYEQYF. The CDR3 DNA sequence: TGTGCCAGCAGCGTAGCGGGCCTGCAATCCTACGAGCAGTACTTC.

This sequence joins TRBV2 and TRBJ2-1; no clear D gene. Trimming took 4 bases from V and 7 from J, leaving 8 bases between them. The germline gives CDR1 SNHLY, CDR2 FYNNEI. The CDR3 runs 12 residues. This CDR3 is CASSGQLNEQFF. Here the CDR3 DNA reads TGTGCCAGCAGTGGGCAGCTTAATGAGCAGTTCTTC.

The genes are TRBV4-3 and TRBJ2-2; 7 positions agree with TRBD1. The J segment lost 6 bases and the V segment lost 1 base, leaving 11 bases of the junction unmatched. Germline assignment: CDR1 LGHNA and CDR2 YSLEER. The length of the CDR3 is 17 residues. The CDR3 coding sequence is TGCGCCAGCAGCCAAGGGGTGGACAGGCCGGCTGCCGGGGAGCTGTTTTTT. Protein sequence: CASSQGVDRPAAGELFF.

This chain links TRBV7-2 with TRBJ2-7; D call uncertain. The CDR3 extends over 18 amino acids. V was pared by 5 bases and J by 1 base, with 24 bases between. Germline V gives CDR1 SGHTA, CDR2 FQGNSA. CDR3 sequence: CASSRPTSRESLSYEQYF. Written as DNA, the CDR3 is TGTGCCAGCAGCAGGCCCACGTCTCGAGAAAGCTTATCCTACGAGCAGTACTTC.

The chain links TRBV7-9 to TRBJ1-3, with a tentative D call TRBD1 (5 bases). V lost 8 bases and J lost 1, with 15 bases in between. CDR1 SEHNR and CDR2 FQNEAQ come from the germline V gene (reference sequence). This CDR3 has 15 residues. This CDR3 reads CASGGSRTSGNTIYF. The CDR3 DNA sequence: TGTGCCAGCGGGGGGTCCAGGACATCTGGAAACACCATATATTTT. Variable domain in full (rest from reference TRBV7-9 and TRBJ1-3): DTGVSQNPRHKITKRGQNVTFRCDPISEHNRLYWYRQTLGQGPEFLTYFQNEAQLEKSRLLSDRFSAERPKGSFSTLEIQRTEQGDSAMYLCASGGSRTSGNTIYFGEGSWLTVV.

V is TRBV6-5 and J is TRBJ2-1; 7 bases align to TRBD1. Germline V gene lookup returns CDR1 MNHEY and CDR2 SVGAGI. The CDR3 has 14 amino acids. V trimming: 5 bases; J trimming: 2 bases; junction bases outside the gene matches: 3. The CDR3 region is CASSEGAAYNEQFF. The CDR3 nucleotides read TGTGCCAGCAGTGAGGGGGCCGCCTACAATGAGCAGTTCTTC.

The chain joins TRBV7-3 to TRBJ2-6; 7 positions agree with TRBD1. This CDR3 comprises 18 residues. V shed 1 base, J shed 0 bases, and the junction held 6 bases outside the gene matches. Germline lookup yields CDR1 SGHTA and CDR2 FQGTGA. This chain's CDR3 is CASSLMAGGDSGANVLTF. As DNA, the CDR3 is TGTGCCAGCAGCTTAATGGCAGGGGGAGACTCTGGGGCCAACGTCCTGACTTTC.

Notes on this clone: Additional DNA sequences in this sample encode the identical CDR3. CDR3 protein: CATSLRTDYSNQPQHF. CDR3 bases: TGTGCCACTTCGCTCCGGACGGACTATAGCAATCAGCCCCAGCATTTT. The V gene is TRBV7-8, the J gene TRBJ1-5, with unresolved D. From germline, CDR1 is SGHVS and CDR2 FQNEAQ. The CDR3 has 16 amino acids. The V and J ends lost 10 bases and 0 bases respectively, with 19 bases between them.

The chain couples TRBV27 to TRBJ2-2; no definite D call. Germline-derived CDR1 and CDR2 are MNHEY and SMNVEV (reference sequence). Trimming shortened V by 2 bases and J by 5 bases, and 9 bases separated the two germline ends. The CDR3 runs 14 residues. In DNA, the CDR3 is TGTGCCAGCAGTTTACCCCACGGAACCGGGGAGCTGTTTTTT. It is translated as CASSLPHGTGELFF.